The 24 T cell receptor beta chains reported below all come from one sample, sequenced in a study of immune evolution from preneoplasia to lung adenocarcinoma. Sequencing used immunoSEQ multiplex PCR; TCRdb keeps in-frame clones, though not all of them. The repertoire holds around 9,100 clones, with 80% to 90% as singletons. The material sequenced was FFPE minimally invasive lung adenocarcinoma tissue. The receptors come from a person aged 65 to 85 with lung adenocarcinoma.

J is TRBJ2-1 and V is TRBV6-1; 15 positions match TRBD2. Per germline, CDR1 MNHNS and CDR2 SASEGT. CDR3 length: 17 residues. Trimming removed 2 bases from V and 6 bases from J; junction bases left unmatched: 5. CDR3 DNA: TGTGCCAGCAGTGAATGGACTAGCGGGGGGGCGGTCAATGAGCAGTTCTTC. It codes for CASSEWTSGGAVNEQFF.

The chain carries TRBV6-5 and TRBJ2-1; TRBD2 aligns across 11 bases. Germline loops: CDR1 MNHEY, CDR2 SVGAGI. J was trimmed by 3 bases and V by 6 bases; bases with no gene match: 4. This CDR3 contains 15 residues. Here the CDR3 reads CASRLTSGGYNEQFF. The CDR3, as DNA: TGTGCCAGCAGATTAACTAGCGGGGGCTACAATGAGCAGTTCTTC.

CDR3 loop: CATSSGQGGGDTQYF. CDR3 nucleotides: TGTGCCACCAGCAGCGGACAGGGAGGCGGAGATACGCAGTATTTT. The chain is built from TRBV15 and TRBJ2-3; 8 positions match TRBD1. The J segment lost 5 bases and the V segment lost 3 bases, leaving 7 bases of the junction unmatched. Germline CDR1 is LNHNV and CDR2 is YYDKDF (reference sequence). This CDR3 comprises 15 residues. The variable domain in full, with the rest retrieved from reference TRBV15 and TRBJ2-3, is DAMVIQNPRYQVTQFGKPVTLSCSQTLNHNVMYWYQQKSSQAPKLLFHYYDKDFNNEADTPDNFQSRRPNTSFCFLDIRSPGLGDTAMYLCATSSGQGGGDTQYFGPGTRLTVL.

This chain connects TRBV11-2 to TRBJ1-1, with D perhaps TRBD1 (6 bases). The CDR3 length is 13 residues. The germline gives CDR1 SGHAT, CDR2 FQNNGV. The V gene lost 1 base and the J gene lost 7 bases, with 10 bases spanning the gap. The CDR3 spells CASSLGRGHEAFF. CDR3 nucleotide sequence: TGTGCCAGCAGCTTAGGCCGGGGACATGAAGCTTTCTTT.

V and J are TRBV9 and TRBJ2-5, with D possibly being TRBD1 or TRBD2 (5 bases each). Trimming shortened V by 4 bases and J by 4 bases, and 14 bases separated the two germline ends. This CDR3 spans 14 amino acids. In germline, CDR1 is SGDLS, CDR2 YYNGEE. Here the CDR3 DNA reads TGTGCCAGCAGCTACAGCTGGGGGAGAGAGACCCAGTACTTC. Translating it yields CASSYSWGRETQYF.

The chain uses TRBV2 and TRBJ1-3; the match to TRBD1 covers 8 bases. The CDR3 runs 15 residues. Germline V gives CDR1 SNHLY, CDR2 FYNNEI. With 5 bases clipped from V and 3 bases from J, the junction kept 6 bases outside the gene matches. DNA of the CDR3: TGTGCCAGCAGTCTCCAGGGGGCTGGTGGAAACACCATATATTTT. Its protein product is CASSLQGAGGNTIYF.

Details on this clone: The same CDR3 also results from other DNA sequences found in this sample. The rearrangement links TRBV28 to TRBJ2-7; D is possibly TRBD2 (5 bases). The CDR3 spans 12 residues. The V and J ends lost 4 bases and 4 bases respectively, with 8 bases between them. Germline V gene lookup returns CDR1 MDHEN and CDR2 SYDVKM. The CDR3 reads CASSSPGYEQYF. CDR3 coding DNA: TGTGCCAGCAGTTCCCCGGGGTACGAGCAGTACTTC.

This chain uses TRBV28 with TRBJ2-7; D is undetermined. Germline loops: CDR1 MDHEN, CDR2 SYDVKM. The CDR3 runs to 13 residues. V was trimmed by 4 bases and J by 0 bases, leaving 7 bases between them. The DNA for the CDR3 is TGTGCCAGCAGTTCCCTTGGCTCCTACGAGCAGTACTTC. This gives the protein CASSSLGSYEQYF.

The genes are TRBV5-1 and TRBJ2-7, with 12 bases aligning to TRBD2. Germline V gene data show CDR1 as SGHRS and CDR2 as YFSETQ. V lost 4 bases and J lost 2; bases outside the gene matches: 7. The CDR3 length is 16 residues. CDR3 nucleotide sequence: TGCGCCAGCAGCCTCGGGACTAGCGGGCCAACCTACGAGCAGTACTTC. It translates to CASSLGTSGPTYEQYF.

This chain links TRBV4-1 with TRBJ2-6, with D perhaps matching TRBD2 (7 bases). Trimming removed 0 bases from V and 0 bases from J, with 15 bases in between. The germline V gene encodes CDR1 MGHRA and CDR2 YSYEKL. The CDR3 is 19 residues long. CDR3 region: CASSQDRGAVNSGANVLTF. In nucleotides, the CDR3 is TGCGCCAGCAGCCAAGATCGGGGGGCAGTGAACTCTGGGGCCAACGTCCTGACTTTC.

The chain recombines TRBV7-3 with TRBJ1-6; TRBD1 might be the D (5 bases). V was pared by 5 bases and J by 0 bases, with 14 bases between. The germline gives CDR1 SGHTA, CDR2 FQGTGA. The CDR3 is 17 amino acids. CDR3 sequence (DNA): TGTGCCAGCAGCCTAAATGGGGGAAGCTCCTATAATTCACCCCTCCACTTT. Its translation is CASSLNGGSSYNSPLHF.

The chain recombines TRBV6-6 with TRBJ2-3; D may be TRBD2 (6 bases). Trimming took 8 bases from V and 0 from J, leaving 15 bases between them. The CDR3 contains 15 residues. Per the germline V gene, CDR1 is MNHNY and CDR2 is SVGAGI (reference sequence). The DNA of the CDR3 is TGTGCCAGCCGCCGTGCGGGGCCCAGCACAGATACGCAGTATTTT. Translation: CASRRAGPSTDTQYF.

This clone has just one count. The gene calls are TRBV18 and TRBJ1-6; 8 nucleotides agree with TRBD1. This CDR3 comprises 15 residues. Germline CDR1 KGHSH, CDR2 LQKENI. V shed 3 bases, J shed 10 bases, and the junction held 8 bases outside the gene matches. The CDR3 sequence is CASSPRQGTGSPLHF. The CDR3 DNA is TGTGCCAGCTCACCGCGACAGGGGACGGGGTCACCCCTCCACTTT.

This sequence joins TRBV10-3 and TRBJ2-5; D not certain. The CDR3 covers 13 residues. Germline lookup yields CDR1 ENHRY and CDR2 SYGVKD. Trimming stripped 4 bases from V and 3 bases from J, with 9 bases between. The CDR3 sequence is CAISVAREETQYF. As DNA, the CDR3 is TGTGCCATCAGTGTCGCTCGGGAAGAGACCCAGTACTTC.

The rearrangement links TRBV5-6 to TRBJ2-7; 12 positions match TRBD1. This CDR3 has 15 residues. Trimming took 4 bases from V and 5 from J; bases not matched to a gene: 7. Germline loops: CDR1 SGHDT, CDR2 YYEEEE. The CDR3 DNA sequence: TGTGCCAGCAGCGCCCGGGGGACAGGGGGCCACGAGCAGTACTTC. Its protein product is CASSARGTGGHEQYF.

CDR3 DNA sequence: TGTGCCACCAGCAGAGATTTCGGAAATGAGCAGTTCTTC. This sequence encodes CATSRDFGNEQFF. The rearrangement links TRBV15 to TRBJ2-1; D gene ambiguous. In germline, CDR1 is LNHNV, CDR2 YYDKDF (reference sequence). CDR3 length: 13 amino acids. Trimming took 0 bases from V and 7 from J, leaving 7 bases between them.

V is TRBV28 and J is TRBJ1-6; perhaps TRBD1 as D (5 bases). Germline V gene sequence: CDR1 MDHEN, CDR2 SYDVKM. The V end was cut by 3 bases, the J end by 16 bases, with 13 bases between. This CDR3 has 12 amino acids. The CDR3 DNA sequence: TGTGCCAGCAGTTTTCCCCGCAGGGAGCTCCACTTT. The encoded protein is CASSFPRRELHF. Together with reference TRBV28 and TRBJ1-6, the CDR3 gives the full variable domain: DVKVTQSSRYLVKRTGEKVFLECVQDMDHENMFWYRQDPGLGLRLIYFSYDVKMKEKGDIPEGYSVSREKKERFSLILESASTNQTSMYLCASSFPRRELHFGNGTRLTVT.

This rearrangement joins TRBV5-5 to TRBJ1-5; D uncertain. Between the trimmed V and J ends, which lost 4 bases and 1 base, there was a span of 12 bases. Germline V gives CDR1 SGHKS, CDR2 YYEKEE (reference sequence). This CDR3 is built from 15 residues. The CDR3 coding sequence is TGTGCCAGCAGCCGTAACACCGGGAGCAATCAGCCCCAGCATTTT. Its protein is CASSRNTGSNQPQHF.

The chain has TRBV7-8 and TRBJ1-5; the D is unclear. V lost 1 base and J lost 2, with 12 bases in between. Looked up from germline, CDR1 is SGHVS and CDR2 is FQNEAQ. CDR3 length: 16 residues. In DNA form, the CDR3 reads TGTGCCAGCAGCTTAGGGACGGCCTTCGGCAATCAGCCCCAGCATTTT. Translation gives CASSLGTAFGNQPQHF.

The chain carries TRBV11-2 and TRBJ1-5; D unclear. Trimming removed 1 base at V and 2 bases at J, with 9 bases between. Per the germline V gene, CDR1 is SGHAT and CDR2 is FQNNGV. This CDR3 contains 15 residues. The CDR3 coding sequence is TGTGCCAGCAGCTTAGGTCCCTCGGGCAATCAGCCCCAGCATTTT. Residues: CASSLGPSGNQPQHF.

CDR3 DNA sequence: TGTGCCAGCAGCCCTCACCTAGAGACCCAGTACTTC. Amino acid sequence: CASSPHLETQYF. V usage is TRBV7-2 and J usage is TRBJ2-5; D is undetermined. The CDR3 loop spans 12 amino acids. CDR1 and CDR2 (germline): SGHTA, FQGNSA. V lost 5 bases and J 4 bases, leaving 8 bases between the germline ends.

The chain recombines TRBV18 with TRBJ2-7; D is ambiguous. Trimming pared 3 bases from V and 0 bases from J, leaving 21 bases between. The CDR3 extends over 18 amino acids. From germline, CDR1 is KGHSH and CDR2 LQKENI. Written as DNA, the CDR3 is TGTGCCAGCTCACCTTCCTCGGCAGGCACCAGGAGCTCCTACGAGCAGTACTTC. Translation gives CASSPSSAGTRSSYEQYF.

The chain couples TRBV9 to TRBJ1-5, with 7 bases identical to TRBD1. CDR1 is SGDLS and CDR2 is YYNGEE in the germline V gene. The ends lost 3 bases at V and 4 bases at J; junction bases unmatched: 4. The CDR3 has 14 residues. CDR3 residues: CASSDRQGNQPQHF. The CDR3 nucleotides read TGTGCCAGCAGCGATCGACAGGGAAATCAGCCCCAGCATTTT. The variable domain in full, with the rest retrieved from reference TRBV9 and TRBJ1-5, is DSGVTQTPKHLITATGQRVTLRCSPRSGDLSVYWYQQSLDQGLQFLIQYYNGEERAKGNILERFSAQQFPDLHSELNLSSLELGDSALYFCASSDRQGNQPQHFGDGTRLSIL.

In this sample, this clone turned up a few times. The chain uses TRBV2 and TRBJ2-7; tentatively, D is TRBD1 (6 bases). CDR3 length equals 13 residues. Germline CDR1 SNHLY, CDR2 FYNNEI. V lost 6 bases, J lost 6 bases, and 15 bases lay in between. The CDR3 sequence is CASRPQGRFEQYF. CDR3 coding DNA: TGTGCCAGCAGACCTCAGGGGCGATTCGAGCAGTACTTC.